Following are 9 T cell receptor beta chains from one sample sequenced in a study of shared clonotypes between healthy human individuals. Assay used: immunoSEQ multiplex PCR; TCRdb lists only in-frame clones, some missing. The sample shows 98,000 or so clones, roughly 70% of them seen only once. The sample comprised memory CD8+ T cells sorted from blood. Subset reported: CD45RO+ cells pooled with CCR7-negative TemRA cells. All receptors come from a woman in her thirties in good health.

V gene TRBV4-1 combines with J gene TRBJ2-1; D ambiguous. The CDR3 consists of 19 residues. V lost 4 bases and J 5 bases, leaving 27 bases between the germline ends. Germline CDR1 MGHRA, CDR2 YSYEKL. The CDR3 protein is CASSPKRSSLWWLDNEQFF. As DNA, the CDR3 is TGCGCCAGCAGCCCGAAAAGATCCTCCTTGTGGTGGCTGGACAATGAGCAGTTCTTC.

The V call is TRBV5-1, the J call TRBJ2-1; TRBD2 matches 7 bases. The CDR3 extends over 14 amino acids. V lost 6 bases, J lost 3 bases, and 6 bases stayed unmatched. CDR1 is SGHRS, CDR2 YFSETQ, per germline. The chain's CDR3 is CASKRGEGYNEQFF. The CDR3 DNA reads TGCGCCAGCAAACGAGGGGAGGGCTACAATGAGCAGTTCTTC.

On this clone itself: One end of the junction does not line up with germline, which may come from a read error. Other DNA sequences within the sample encode an identical CDR3. The chain employs TRBV29-1 and TRBJ2-7, with D possibly being TRBD2 (5 bases). The CDR3 loop spans 13 amino acids. CDR1 is SQVTM, CDR2 ANQGSEA, per germline. The CDR3 loop reads CSVGERNSYEQYF. CDR3 coding DNA: TGCAGTGTTGGGGAGCGGAACTCCTACGAGCAGTACTTC.

The chain joins TRBV2 to TRBJ2-3; TRBD2 agrees at 10 bases. CDR3 length: 15 amino acids. Germline values: CDR1 SNHLY, CDR2 FYNNEI. The V segment lost 6 bases and the J segment 2 bases; nucleotides outside the gene matches: 5. The CDR3 nucleotides read TGTGCCAGCAGCGGACTAGCGGTAGACACAGATACGCAGTATTTT. Its translation is CASSGLAVDTDTQYF. Based on the CDR3 plus reference TRBV2 and TRBJ2-3, the full variable domain is EPEVTQTPSHQVTQMGQEVILRCVPISNHLYFYWYRQILGQKVEFLVSFYNNEISEKSEIFDDQFSVERPDGSNFTLKIRSTKLEDSAMYFCASSGLAVDTDTQYFGPGTRLTVL.

CDR3 sequence: CASSGGVLACHEQYF. CDR3 nucleotides: TGTGCCAGCAGCGGGGGGGTTCTAGCCTGCCACGAGCAGTACTTC. The chain uses TRBV21-1 and TRBJ2-7; TRBD2 is the table's D call, not checked against the DNA. TRBV21-1 is a listed pseudogene. The CDR3 runs 15 residues.

The J gene is TRBJ1-5, the V gene TRBV28; D is unresolved. The CDR3 totals 14 residues. Per the germline V gene, CDR1 is MDHEN and CDR2 is SYDVKM. Trimming removed 5 bases at V and 7 bases at J, with 15 bases between. In DNA form, the CDR3 reads TGTGCCAGCAGTCGGACGGAGACGGGACAGCCCCAGCATTTT. Translation: CASSRTETGQPQHF.

This clone was found a few times. The chain recombines TRBV7-9 with TRBJ1-6, with D tentatively TRBD1 (5 bases). The CDR3 is made up of 16 amino acids. Germline values: CDR1 SEHNR, CDR2 FQNEAQ (reference sequence). Trimming shortened V by 5 bases and J by 7 bases, and 18 bases separated the two germline ends. The CDR3 here is CASSPGTAHPNSPLHF. For the CDR3, the DNA is TGTGCCAGCAGCCCTGGGACGGCTCATCCGAATTCACCCCTCCACTTT.

This clone was recorded once. The V gene is TRBV27, the J gene TRBJ2-5; possible D gene TRBD1, 6 bases. The tail of the sequence fits TRBJ2-7 better, so the J call may be wrong. This CDR3 contains 13 residues. Germline loops: CDR1 MNHEY, CDR2 SMNVEV (reference sequence). The CDR3 DNA is TGTGCCAGCAGTCCCCGACAGGTTGACGAGCAGTACTTC. Translation: CASSPRQVDEQYF.

V usage is TRBV28 and J usage is TRBJ1-5; no clear D. The germline V gene has CDR1 MDHEN and CDR2 SYDVKM. Deletions cut 1 base from V and 1 base from J, with 11 bases between. CDR3 length: 16 amino acids. The CDR3 reads CASSLSPLGSNQPQHF. The CDR3 DNA sequence: TGTGCCAGCAGTTTATCCCCGCTGGGGAGCAATCAGCCCCAGCATTTT.